What follows describes a single T cell receptor (beta chain). The antigen is unknown. This entry is derived from a study of T cell responses to AZD1222 COVID-19 vaccine. V lost 2 bases and J lost 3, with 10 bases in between. The CDR3 has 15 residues. The germline V gene has CDR1 KGHSH and CDR2 LQKENI. Clones were sequenced by immunoSEQ multiplex PCR, and TCRdb holds only the in-frame ones, with some missing. Here the sample spans about 200,000 clones, about 94% being singletons. General study findings and limits: There were vaccine-associated CD4 TCRs across spike, dominant at 160-218 and 743-854.

This sample comprised peripheral blood, obtained 28 days after the second AZD1222 dose. The TCR originated in an adult who received the AZD1222 COVID-19 vaccine. This sequence joins TRBV18 and TRBJ1-4; D ambiguous. CDR3 sequence: CASSPGGQPNEKLFF. CDR3 DNA: TGTGCCAGCTCACCAGGTGGGCAGCCTAATGAAAAACTGTTTTTT.